Listed below are T cell receptor beta chains from one sample, sequenced in a study of molecular identifiers for immune sequencing clone quantification. TCRdb reanalysed the PCR reads using MiXCR and keeps one entry per CDR3 protein. The table lists about 320,000 distinct CDR3 sequences, over 20% of them singletons. Sequenced material: naive CD8+ T cells from blood, with Jurkat cell RNA spiked in. The receptors come from a human donor in good health. Some libraries in this study had Jurkat cell RNA spiked in. The CDR3 runs from the conserved cysteine through the conserved F or W. A D gene is named only where the DNA matches it firmly. Size tells how often a clone was seen (once, few, many) or the class of an expanded clone, and some rows leave it out.

clone_size: many
v_call: TRBV6-5
j_call: TRBJ1-5
d_call: -
cdr3_length: 15
cdr3_aa: CASRPTGYSNQPQHF
cdr3_nt: TGTGCCAGCAGACCGACGGGGTATAGCAATCAGCCCCAGCATTTT

clone_size: -
v_call: TRBV27
j_call: TRBJ1-1
d_call: TRBD1
cdr3_length: 18
cdr3_aa: CASSSRTGQGARSTEAFF
cdr3_nt: TGTGCCAGCAGTAGTAGGACGGGACAGGGGGCGAGGAGCACTGAAGCTTTCTTT

clone_size: few
v_call: TRBV4-2
j_call: TRBJ2-5
d_call: TRBD2
cdr3_length: 16
cdr3_aa: CASSQWLAGEQETQYF
cdr3_nt: TGTGCCAGCAGCCAATGGCTAGCGGGAGAGCAAGAGACCCAGTACTTC

clone_size: many
v_call: TRBV9
j_call: TRBJ2-7
d_call: TRBD2
cdr3_length: 14
cdr3_aa: CASSVAGGVSEQYF
cdr3_nt: TGTGCCAGCAGCGTAGCGGGAGGGGTGAGCGAGCAGTACTTC

clone_size: many
v_call: TRBV5-1
j_call: TRBJ2-3
d_call: -
cdr3_length: 14
cdr3_aa: CASSPWEGADTQYF
cdr3_nt: TGCGCCAGCAGCCCCTGGGAAGGGGCGGATACGCAGTATTTT

clone_size: many
v_call: TRBV24-1
j_call: TRBJ2-1
d_call: -
cdr3_length: 13
cdr3_aa: CATSDTHPFGQFF
cdr3_nt: TGTGCCACCAGTGATACACACCCTTTCGGGCAGTTCTTC

clone_size: few
v_call: TRBV10-3
j_call: TRBJ1-1
d_call: -
cdr3_length: 15
cdr3_aa: CAISDFGGKWTEAFF
cdr3_nt: TGTGCCATCAGTGATTTCGGGGGAAAGTGGACTGAAGCTTTCTTT

clone_size: -
v_call: TRBV19
j_call: TRBJ1-5
d_call: -
cdr3_length: 15
cdr3_aa: CASNTGTRSNQPQHF
cdr3_nt: TGTGCCAGTAATACAGGGACGCGGAGCAATCAGCCCCAGCATTTT

clone_size: -
v_call: TRBV20-1
j_call: TRBJ2-1
d_call: -
cdr3_length: 12
cdr3_aa: CSARRNYNEQFF
cdr3_nt: TGCAGTGCTAGACGGAACTACAATGAGCAGTTCTTC

clone_size: many
v_call: TRBV20-1
j_call: TRBJ2-2
d_call: -
cdr3_length: 14
cdr3_aa: CSARDQGSTPELFF
cdr3_nt: TGCAGTGCTAGAGATCAGGGCAGCACTCCGGAGCTGTTTTTT

clone_size: -
v_call: TRBV7-6
j_call: TRBJ1-1
d_call: -
cdr3_length: 15
cdr3_aa: CASSTRRGARTEAFF
cdr3_nt: TGTGCCAGCAGCACCCGACGGGGGGCTAGGACTGAAGCTTTCTTT

clone_size: many
v_call: TRBV2
j_call: TRBJ2-5
d_call: TRBD2
cdr3_length: 15
cdr3_aa: CASSPDAGGPETQYF
cdr3_nt: TGTGCCAGCAGTCCTGACGCGGGGGGGCCGGAGACCCAGTACTTC

clone_size: many
v_call: TRBV30
j_call: TRBJ2-5
d_call: TRBD2
cdr3_length: 15
cdr3_aa: CASRATSGGQETQYF
cdr3_nt: TGTGCTTCCCGAGCCACTAGCGGGGGGCAAGAGACCCAGTACTTC

clone_size: many
v_call: TRBV7-2
j_call: TRBJ1-4
d_call: TRBD1
cdr3_length: 15
cdr3_aa: CASSEPGQGVRKLFF
cdr3_nt: TGTGCCAGCAGCGAGCCGGGACAGGGTGTTCGAAAACTGTTTTTT

clone_size: many
v_call: TRBV5-8
j_call: TRBJ2-5
d_call: -
cdr3_length: 13
cdr3_aa: CASSWPGGETQYF
cdr3_nt: TGTGCCAGCAGCTGGCCCGGAGGAGAGACCCAGTACTTC

clone_size: -
v_call: TRBV5-1
j_call: TRBJ1-4
d_call: -
cdr3_length: 15
cdr3_aa: CASSLTGTPEEKLVF
cdr3_nt: TGCGCCAGCAGCTTGACAGGGACCCCAGAGGAAAAACTGGTTTTT

clone_size: -
v_call: TRBV9
j_call: TRBJ1-1
d_call: -
cdr3_length: 13
cdr3_aa: CASSLTPSTEAFF
cdr3_nt: TGTGCCAGCAGCCTGACACCGAGCACTGAAGCTTTCTTT

clone_size: -
v_call: TRBV7-6
j_call: TRBJ2-7
d_call: -
cdr3_length: 15
cdr3_aa: CASSLEFGRTYEQYF
cdr3_nt: TGTGCCAGCAGCCTCGAGTTTGGGAGGACCTACGAGCAGTACTTC

clone_size: -
v_call: TRBV27
j_call: TRBJ2-1
d_call: -
cdr3_length: 14
cdr3_aa: CASSYRGTYNEQFF
cdr3_nt: TGTGCCAGCTCGTACCGGGGGACCTACAATGAGCAGTTCTTC

clone_size: few
v_call: TRBV11-3
j_call: TRBJ2-7
d_call: TRBD1
cdr3_length: 14
cdr3_aa: CASSAQGQPCEQYF
cdr3_nt: TGTGCCAGCAGCGCCCAGGGACAGCCCTGCGAGCAGTACTTC

clone_size: many
v_call: TRBV5-4
j_call: TRBJ1-1
d_call: TRBD1
cdr3_length: 15
cdr3_aa: CASSLGRGDRTEAFF
cdr3_nt: TGTGCCAGCAGCTTAGGCAGGGGGGATCGGACTGAAGCTTTCTTT

clone_size: once
v_call: TRBV10-3
j_call: TRBJ2-7
d_call: TRBD1
cdr3_length: 18
cdr3_aa: CAISTAPPVFTGGEEQYF
cdr3_nt: TGTGCCATCAGTACAGCCCCCCCGGTGTTTACAGGGGGTGAGGAGCAGTACTTC

clone_size: -
v_call: TRBV18
j_call: TRBJ2-7
d_call: TRBD2
cdr3_length: 18
cdr3_aa: CASSPRERGGRAPYEQYF
cdr3_nt: TGTGCCAGCTCACCACGCGAGCGGGGGGGCCGTGCCCCCTACGAGCAGTACTTC

clone_size: many
v_call: TRBV7-6
j_call: TRBJ1-1
d_call: -
cdr3_length: 14
cdr3_aa: CASSFSVASTEAFF
cdr3_nt: TGTGCCAGCAGCTTCTCTGTGGCTAGCACTGAAGCTTTCTTT

clone_size: many
v_call: TRBV12-3/TRBV12-4
j_call: TRBJ1-4
d_call: TRBD1
cdr3_length: 15
cdr3_aa: CASSSRTGRNEKLFF
cdr3_nt: TGTGCCAGCAGTTCTCGGACAGGGCGGAATGAAAAACTGTTTTTT

clone_size: many
v_call: TRBV5-1
j_call: TRBJ2-7
d_call: TRBD2
cdr3_length: 15
cdr3_aa: CASSLMSSGAYEQYF
cdr3_nt: TGCGCCAGCAGCTTGATGTCTAGCGGAGCCTACGAGCAGTACTTC

clone_size: many
v_call: TRBV19
j_call: TRBJ2-2
d_call: -
cdr3_length: 13
cdr3_aa: CASSIWSGEELFF
cdr3_nt: TGTGCCAGTAGTATCTGGTCGGGAGAGGAGCTGTTTTTT

clone_size: many
v_call: TRBV7-9
j_call: TRBJ2-5
d_call: -
cdr3_length: 14
cdr3_aa: CASSKVQVQETQYF
cdr3_nt: TGTGCCAGCAGCAAAGTCCAGGTTCAAGAGACCCAGTACTTC

clone_size: many
v_call: TRBV5-8
j_call: TRBJ2-7
d_call: -
cdr3_length: 14
cdr3_aa: CASSPYNSPYEQYF
cdr3_nt: TGTGCCAGCAGCCCGTATAACAGCCCCTACGAGCAGTACTTC

clone_size: many
v_call: TRBV7-2
j_call: TRBJ2-7
d_call: -
cdr3_length: 14
cdr3_aa: CASSLPGAGYEQYF
cdr3_nt: TGTGCCAGCAGCTTACCGGGAGCAGGGTACGAGCAGTACTTC

clone_size: many
v_call: TRBV13
j_call: TRBJ2-3
d_call: -
cdr3_length: 12
cdr3_aa: CASSGSTDTQYF
cdr3_nt: TGTGCCAGCAGCGGGAGCACAGATACGCAGTATTTT

clone_size: many
v_call: TRBV7-2
j_call: TRBJ2-3
d_call: TRBD2
cdr3_length: 19
cdr3_aa: CASSLVPGLAPTPTDTQYF
cdr3_nt: TGTGCCAGCAGCTTAGTCCCGGGACTAGCGCCAACTCCCACAGATACGCAGTATTTT

clone_size: many
v_call: TRBV7-2
j_call: TRBJ2-7
d_call: -
cdr3_length: 12
cdr3_aa: CASSLGVLEQYF
cdr3_nt: TGTGCCAGCAGCTTAGGTGTACTCGAGCAGTACTTC

clone_size: few
v_call: TRBV6-2/TRBV6-3
j_call: TRBJ2-7
d_call: -
cdr3_length: 16
cdr3_aa: CASSHIAASNPYEQYF
cdr3_nt: TGTGCCAGCAGCCACATCGCGGCGAGTAACCCCTACGAGCAGTACTTC

clone_size: -
v_call: TRBV7-3
j_call: TRBJ1-6
d_call: TRBD1
cdr3_length: 13
cdr3_aa: CASSIQGNSPLHF
cdr3_nt: TGTGCCAGCAGCATACAGGGGAATTCACCCCTCCACTTT

clone_size: many
v_call: TRBV19
j_call: TRBJ2-3
d_call: TRBD2
cdr3_length: 16
cdr3_aa: CASSIFPRLATDTQYF
cdr3_nt: TGTGCCAGTAGTATATTCCCAAGACTAGCCACAGATACGCAGTATTTT

clone_size: many
v_call: TRBV29-1
j_call: TRBJ1-1
d_call: -
cdr3_length: 11
cdr3_aa: CSVLRNTEAFF
cdr3_nt: TGCAGCGTTCTACGGAACACTGAAGCTTTCTTT

clone_size: few
v_call: TRBV7-2
j_call: TRBJ2-5
d_call: TRBD2
cdr3_length: 19
cdr3_aa: CASSSPRAGLAGSQETQYF
cdr3_nt: TGTGCCAGCAGCTCTCCCCGGGCGGGACTAGCGGGGAGCCAAGAGACCCAGTACTTC

clone_size: few
v_call: TRBV5-5
j_call: TRBJ1-4
d_call: TRBD1
cdr3_length: 14
cdr3_aa: CASSLGTGSGKLFF
cdr3_nt: TGTGCCAGCAGCCTCGGGACAGGGTCCGGAAAACTGTTTTTT

clone_size: many
v_call: TRBV2
j_call: TRBJ2-7
d_call: TRBD1
cdr3_length: 15
cdr3_aa: CASRPRTGATYEQYF
cdr3_nt: TGTGCCAGCAGACCGCGGACAGGGGCTACCTACGAGCAGTACTTC

clone_size: many
v_call: TRBV7-9
j_call: TRBJ2-7
d_call: -
cdr3_length: 15
cdr3_aa: CASSLGVGTSYEQYF
cdr3_nt: TGTGCCAGCAGCCTAGGTGTAGGCACCTCCTACGAGCAGTACTTC

clone_size: many
v_call: TRBV6-6
j_call: TRBJ2-1
d_call: -
cdr3_length: 13
cdr3_aa: CASSYYPYNEQFF
cdr3_nt: TGTGCCAGCAGTTACTATCCCTACAATGAGCAGTTCTTC

clone_size: many
v_call: TRBV9
j_call: TRBJ2-3
d_call: TRBD2
cdr3_length: 16
cdr3_aa: CASSVGRRGVMDTQYF
cdr3_nt: TGTGCCAGCAGCGTAGGGAGGCGGGGGGTCATGGATACGCAGTATTTT

clone_size: -
v_call: TRBV4-3
j_call: TRBJ2-7
d_call: TRBD2
cdr3_length: 16
cdr3_aa: CASSQDPGVAGGEQYF
cdr3_nt: TGCGCCAGCAGCCAAGATCCGGGGGTAGCGGGAGGCGAGCAGTACTTC

clone_size: many
v_call: TRBV9
j_call: TRBJ2-5
d_call: TRBD2
cdr3_length: 18
cdr3_aa: CASSVGTGAGLAQETQYF
cdr3_nt: TGTGCCAGCAGCGTAGGAACAGGCGCCGGACTAGCCCAAGAGACCCAGTACTTC

clone_size: many
v_call: TRBV4-3
j_call: TRBJ2-3
d_call: TRBD2
cdr3_length: 17
cdr3_aa: CASSQESSGLATYTQYF
cdr3_nt: TGCGCCAGCAGCCAAGAATCTTCGGGACTAGCCACTTATACGCAGTATTTT

clone_size: few
v_call: TRBV5-6
j_call: TRBJ1-1
d_call: TRBD1
cdr3_length: 14
cdr3_aa: CASSFLTGGSEAFF
cdr3_nt: TGTGCCAGCAGCTTCCTGACAGGGGGGTCTGAAGCTTTCTTT

clone_size: many
v_call: TRBV20-1
j_call: TRBJ2-3
d_call: -
cdr3_length: 15
cdr3_aa: CSASPSLDSTDTQYF
cdr3_nt: TGCAGTGCTAGCCCCAGCCTAGATAGCACAGATACGCAGTATTTT

clone_size: few
v_call: TRBV30
j_call: TRBJ2-7
d_call: TRBD1
cdr3_length: 17
cdr3_aa: CAWSVLGGQDKPYEQYF
cdr3_nt: TGTGCCTGGAGTGTACTAGGGGGACAGGACAAACCCTACGAGCAGTACTTC